A selection of T cell receptor beta chains follows, all from one sample in a study of blood T cells in healthy people across ages. TCRdb reprocessed the 5' RACE reads via MiXCR and lists one record per CDR3 protein. The sample has 1.5 million to 2 million distinct CDR3 sequences, roughly 50% seen once; the top ten hold roughly 2.1%. The specimen was blood. These receptor sequences come from a middle-aged woman in good health. Both conserved end residues are part of each CDR3. A D gene is named only where the DNA matches it firmly. A row's size may be missing; if present it is once, few, many or a size class.

v_gene	abundance	d_gene	j_gene	CDR3nt	CDR3aa
TRBV6-6	few	-	TRBJ2-5	TGTGCCAGCAGTTATTCTCGACCGGATCAAGAGACCCAGTACTTC	CASSYSRPDQETQYF
TRBV5-6	few	TRBD2	TRBJ2-3	TGTGCCAGCAGCTTACTAGCGGGGGACGTAGCAGATACGCAGTATTTT	CASSLLAGDVADTQYF
TRBV7-9	-	TRBD1	TRBJ2-6	TGTGCCAGCAGCACGTTACAGGGGAAAAGCGCCAACGTCCTGACTTTC	CASSTLQGKSANVLTF
TRBV7-2	few	TRBD1	TRBJ2-7	TGTGCCAGCAGCCGACAGGGGGTTAGCTCCTACGAGCAGTACTTC	CASSRQGVSSYEQYF
TRBV18	few	TRBD1	TRBJ2-3	TGTGCCAGCTCCGGGACAGGGGGGACCTCTAGCACAGATACGCAGTATTTT	CASSGTGGTSSTDTQYF
TRBV7-6	-	TRBD2	TRBJ2-3	TGTGCCAGCAGTATTTCTCCGGGAAGGAACCGACTAGCGGGATACACAGATACGCAGTATTTT	CASSISPGRNRLAGYTDTQYF
TRBV3-1	-	TRBD1	TRBJ2-7	TGTGCCAGCAGCCGGACGACCGGGACAGGGGGCGGCGAGCAGTACTTC	CASSRTTGTGGGEQYF
TRBV20-1	few	-	TRBJ2-5	TGCAGTGCTCCTCTTGGGACCCAGTACTTC	CSAPLGTQYF
TRBV12-3/TRBV12-4	-	TRBD1	TRBJ1-6	TGTGCCAGCAGCCTAGGGACAGCCCTCAATTCACCCCTCCACTTT	CASSLGTALNSPLHF
TRBV13	-	-	TRBJ2-1	TGTGCCAGCAGCACCCGACGTGAGCAGTTCTTC	CASSTRREQFF
TRBV5-1	-	-	TRBJ2-5	TGCGCCAGCAGCGATGGGGAGTTCCAAGAGACCCAGTACTTC	CASSDGEFQETQYF
TRBV20-1	-	TRBD2	TRBJ2-1	TGCAGTTCTGGACCGCCTCAGCGGGGGAACAATGAGCAGTTCTTC	CSSGPPQRGNNEQFF
TRBV12-3/TRBV12-4	many	TRBD2	TRBJ2-7	TGTGCCAGCAGTTTAGGACTAGCGGGGGCCTACGAGCAGTACTTC	CASSLGLAGAYEQYF
TRBV10-2	few	TRBD1	TRBJ2-7	TGCGCCAGCAGTCCTGGACAGGTGAAACTCTACGAGCAGTACTTC	CASSPGQVKLYEQYF
TRBV20-1	-	TRBD1	TRBJ1-1	TGCAGTGCCACCAACCCCAGGGGGGAGGGCACTGAAGCTTTCTTT	CSATNPRGEGTEAFF
TRBV20-1	-	-	TRBJ2-3	TGCAGTGCTAGAGATGGTTCATCTGGGGGGCCTATACAGTTTCAGTATTTT	CSARDGSSGGPIQFQYF
TRBV24-1	-	-	TRBJ1-5	TGTGCCACCAGTGAGGAGGGAGATCAGCCCCAGCATTTT	CATSEEGDQPQHF
TRBV20-1	-	-	TRBJ2-1	TGCAGTGCTAGAGTGCACAGGTACAATGAGCAGTTCTTC	CSARVHRYNEQFF
TRBV3-1	-	TRBD2	TRBJ2-3	TGTGCCAGCAGCCAAACCTCCGGGACTAGCGCGGGCGGCCAGTATTTT	CASSQTSGTSAGGQYF
TRBV7-2	-	-	TRBJ1-1	TGTGCCAGCAGCTTAGGCCTACCGGGGATGGGCACTGAAGCTTTCTTT	CASSLGLPGMGTEAFF
TRBV20-1	-	TRBD1	TRBJ2-3	TGCAGTGGGCTACAGGGGGCGGATACGCAGTATTTT	CSGLQGADTQYF
TRBV5-5	few	-	TRBJ2-7	TGTGCCAGCAGCGAGCGCAGACTCTACGAGCAGTACTTC	CASSERRLYEQYF
TRBV20-1	once	TRBD1	TRBJ2-7	TGCAGTGCTAGAGATCGGGGACAGGGGGCTGTATACGAGCAGTACTTC	CSARDRGQGAVYEQYF
TRBV2	few	TRBD2	TRBJ2-1	TGTGCCAGCAGTGTACTAGCGGGGGGGTTCAATGAGCAGTTCTTC	CASSVLAGGFNEQFF
TRBV6-2/TRBV6-3	few	-	TRBJ1-5	TGTGCCAGCACCGACATGCAGGAGAATCAGCCCCAGCATTTT	CASTDMQENQPQHF
TRBV3-1	many	-	TRBJ2-5	TGTGCCAGCAGCCAAGGCGCCAGGGAGACCCAGTACTTC	CASSQGARETQYF
TRBV12-3/TRBV12-4	-	-	TRBJ2-3	TGTGCCAGCAGAACGGGGCTATCACCAGATACGCAGTATTTT	CASRTGLSPDTQYF
TRBV4-2	few	TRBD2	TRBJ2-4	TGTGCCAGCAGCCCGGGGACTAGCGGGGGGGCCGGAGACATTCAGTACTTC	CASSPGTSGGAGDIQYF
TRBV3-1	few	TRBD2	TRBJ2-5	TGTGCCAGCAGCCAAGAAGGTAGCGGGGTTAGGGAGACCCAGTACTTC	CASSQEGSGVRETQYF
TRBV5-6	few	TRBD1	TRBJ2-7	TGTGCCAGCAGCAGGGGTCCGGACAGGGGCGAGCAGTACTTC	CASSRGPDRGEQYF
TRBV7-9	-	-	TRBJ2-4	TGTGCCAGCAGCATAGGTCAGGGCGACAAGCAGTACTTC	CASSIGQGDKQYF
TRBV29-1	once	TRBD1	TRBJ1-1	TGCAGCGTTGGGGACAGGGACATATTAAATGAAGCTTTCTTT	CSVGDRDILNEAFF
TRBV24-1	-	-	TRBJ1-2	TGTGCCACCCAAGCAGGAGACTATGGCTACACCTTC	CATQAGDYGYTF
TRBV5-1	-	-	TRBJ2-3	TGCGCCAGCCGAGAATACCCCACCGTCTCTGATACGCAGTATTTT	CASREYPTVSDTQYF
TRBV29-1	-	TRBD1	TRBJ2-4	TGCAGCGTTCGGGACAGGGGGCCGTTCAATGAGCAGTACTTC	CSVRDRGPFNEQYF
TRBV20-1	-	-	TRBJ2-5	TGCAGTGCTAGTCCCCGGGGGCGCGGAGAGACCCAGTACTTC	CSASPRGRGETQYF
TRBV7-9	-	TRBD2	TRBJ2-1	TGTGCCAGCAGCTTGAATCCCGGGCTAGCGGGGGCGTCGAATGAGCAGTTCTTC	CASSLNPGLAGASNEQFF
TRBV4-2	-	-	TRBJ2-7	TGTGCCAGCAGCCAAGGGTGGGACACTTACGAGCAGTACTTC	CASSQGWDTYEQYF
TRBV5-1	-	-	TRBJ2-1	TGCGCCAGCAGCCCTCAACCCGGGAACCCGGAGTTCTTC	CASSPQPGNPEFF
TRBV28	few	TRBD1	TRBJ2-7	TGTGCCAGCAGCTCCGGGACAGCTTCCCTCGAGCAGTACTTC	CASSSGTASLEQYF
TRBV7-2	few	TRBD2	TRBJ2-3	TGTGCCAGCAGCCTTGGGGCTAGCGGACGGTCAGATACGCAGTATTTT	CASSLGASGRSDTQYF
TRBV20-1	-	TRBD2	TRBJ2-7	TGCAGTGCTGACGGGAAGCGGGAATACGAGCAGTACTTC	CSADGKREYEQYF
TRBV28	-	-	TRBJ1-2	TGTGCCAGCAGTATCGTGACAGTCTATGGCTACACCTTC	CASSIVTVYGYTF
TRBV7-9	-	-	TRBJ2-7	TGTGCCAGCAGCTTGTCTGAGGGTGCCTACGAGCAGTACTTC	CASSLSEGAYEQYF
TRBV11-2	-	TRBD1	TRBJ2-6	TGTGCCAGCAGCTTAACCGGGACAGCATTTAGCTCTGGGGCCAACGTCCTGACTTTC	CASSLTGTAFSSGANVLTF
TRBV4-2	few	TRBD1	TRBJ2-5	TGTACCAGTCAGGGGGAATGGGAGACCCAGTACTTC	CTSQGEWETQYF
TRBV4-1	-	-	TRBJ2-1	TGCGCCAGCAGACAGGGATCAGGGAATGAGCAGTTCTTC	CASRQGSGNEQFF
TRBV27	-	-	TRBJ2-7	TGTGGCAGCAGTTTAGGTGTGTCAGTAAGGACCGAGCAGTACTTC	CGSSLGVSVRTEQYF
TRBV27	-	-	TRBJ2-4	TGTGCCAGCAGTTTATGGCGGGGTCGGGAGCAGTACTTC	CASSLWRGREQYF
TRBV5-1	few	-	TRBJ2-5	TGCGCCAGCAGCTTCCGCGTATCCAGGGAGACCCAGTACTTC	CASSFRVSRETQYF
TRBV4-3	few	-	TRBJ2-1	TGCGCCAGCAGCCAAGAGCGCAGGGGGGCCTACAATGAGCAGTTCTTC	CASSQERRGAYNEQFF
TRBV29-1	-	TRBD1	TRBJ2-2	TGCAGCGTGCGGACAGGGGAAGGCGGGGAGCTGTTTTTT	CSVRTGEGGELFF
TRBV2	-	-	TRBJ1-5	TGTGCCAGCAGTGAAGGGACAAGGGCTCAGCCCCAGCATTTT	CASSEGTRAQPQHF
TRBV9	-	TRBD2	TRBJ2-5	TGTGCCAGCAGTTCTACGACTAGCGGGGTAACCCAGTACTTC	CASSSTTSGVTQYF
TRBV11-2	once	TRBD1	TRBJ2-7	TGTGCCAGCAGCCTGGACAGGGGGAAAGGGGACGAGCAGTACTTC	CASSLDRGKGDEQYF
TRBV5-4	-	TRBD1	TRBJ2-1	TGTGCCAGCAACCCTCCTGGCCCCGGGACAGGGGACAATGAGCAGTTCTTC	CASNPPGPGTGDNEQFF
TRBV3-1	-	-	TRBJ2-6	TGTGCCAGCAGCCAAGATGGAGGGGGCTTAGGCTCTGGGGCCAACGTCCTGACTTTC	CASSQDGGGLGSGANVLTF
TRBV4-1	once	-	TRBJ2-5	TGCGCCAGCAGCCCAACCGGGACACCGGCCGAGACCCAGTACTTC	CASSPTGTPAETQYF
TRBV13	many	TRBD1	TRBJ2-7	TGTGCCAGCAGCTCACCGGGACAGGGCCTATACGAGCAGTACTTC	CASSSPGQGLYEQYF